The rows below give T cell receptor beta chains drawn from one sample of a study of T-cell reconstitution after alpha-beta-depleted transplantation in children. TCRdb reprocessed the PCR reads with MiXCR, giving one entry per CDR3 protein. The data show approximately 520,000 distinct CDR3 sequences, about 31% seen once. The sequences come from PBMCs from the stem cell graft donor, collected from the stem cell graft. These receptors came from a human donor who donated a stem cell graft to a child with aplastic anemia. Each CDR3 is given with its conserved first and last residue. The D gene is left open where the match is weak. Size tells how often a clone was seen (once, few, many) or the class of an expanded clone, and some rows leave it out.

j_gene: TRBJ1-3
v_gene: TRBV7-9
d_gene: NA
abundance: NA
CDR3nt: TGTGCCAGCAGCGGCGGGCGGCCGGGCTCTGGAAACACCATATATTTT
CDR3aa: CASSGGRPGSGNTIYF

j_gene: TRBJ2-7
v_gene: TRBV29-1
d_gene: NA
abundance: few
CDR3nt: TGCAGCGTTGGTGCCAGCTCCTACGAGCAGTACTTC
CDR3aa: CSVGASSYEQYF

j_gene: TRBJ1-4
v_gene: TRBV6-5
d_gene: NA
abundance: NA
CDR3nt: TGTGCCAGCAGTTACTCTCAAGGACAGAAGCCGATTAATGAAAAACTGTTTTTT
CDR3aa: CASSYSQGQKPINEKLFF

j_gene: TRBJ2-4
v_gene: TRBV6-5
d_gene: NA
abundance: few
CDR3nt: TGTGCCAGCAGTTACTCGACGAACCTAGCCAAAAACATTCAGTACTTC
CDR3aa: CASSYSTNLAKNIQYF

j_gene: TRBJ1-1
v_gene: TRBV20-1
d_gene: NA
abundance: NA
CDR3nt: TGCAGTGCTAGAGATCCGGGTATGAACACTGAAGCTTTCTTT
CDR3aa: CSARDPGMNTEAFF

j_gene: TRBJ2-3
v_gene: TRBV24-1
d_gene: NA
abundance: few
CDR3nt: TGTGCCACCAGTGACCCCAGCGGGCTCCATTCTAGCACAGATACGCAGTATTTT
CDR3aa: CATSDPSGLHSSTDTQYF

j_gene: TRBJ1-5
v_gene: TRBV30
d_gene: NA
abundance: few
CDR3nt: TGTGCCTGGAGTGGGACGTTAATGGGTGGGAGCAATCAGCCCCAGCATTTT
CDR3aa: CAWSGTLMGGSNQPQHF

j_gene: TRBJ1-1
v_gene: TRBV20-1
d_gene: TRBD1
abundance: few
CDR3nt: TGCAGTGCTAGTACAGGGGTAGGCTTCGGCACTGAAGCTTTCTTT
CDR3aa: CSASTGVGFGTEAFF

j_gene: TRBJ1-2
v_gene: TRBV3-1
d_gene: NA
abundance: many
CDR3nt: TGTGCCAGCAGCCAGAGGGATGGCTACACCTTC
CDR3aa: CASSQRDGYTF

j_gene: TRBJ2-3
v_gene: TRBV7-2
d_gene: NA
abundance: few
CDR3nt: TGTGCCAGCAGCAACACAGGGATTGGGACAGATACGCAGTATTTT
CDR3aa: CASSNTGIGTDTQYF

j_gene: TRBJ1-2
v_gene: TRBV12-3/TRBV12-4
d_gene: NA
abundance: many
CDR3nt: TGTGCCATCACCGGGCCTGGGACACGTAACTATGGCTACACCTTC
CDR3aa: CAITGPGTRNYGYTF

j_gene: TRBJ2-1
v_gene: TRBV18
d_gene: NA
abundance: few
CDR3nt: TGTGCCAGCTCACCTCAAGAGGGGCGAAAGTTCTTC
CDR3aa: CASSPQEGRKFF

j_gene: TRBJ1-2
v_gene: TRBV24-1
d_gene: NA
abundance: NA
CDR3nt: TGTGCCACCAGCCCCGACGGGACGAATGGCTACACCTTC
CDR3aa: CATSPDGTNGYTF

j_gene: TRBJ1-1
v_gene: TRBV20-1
d_gene: NA
abundance: NA
CDR3nt: TGCAGTGCTAGAGATAGAGGAGTCGGCAGGGGGAACACTGAAGCTTTCTTT
CDR3aa: CSARDRGVGRGNTEAFF

j_gene: TRBJ2-3
v_gene: TRBV29-1
d_gene: NA
abundance: NA
CDR3nt: TGCAGCGCGAAGTGGGGCGAGTCCACAGATACGCAGTATTTT
CDR3aa: CSAKWGESTDTQYF

j_gene: TRBJ1-3
v_gene: TRBV28
d_gene: NA
abundance: NA
CDR3nt: TGTGCCAGCAGCCTCGAACAGGGATCTGGAAACACCATATATTTT
CDR3aa: CASSLEQGSGNTIYF

j_gene: TRBJ1-1
v_gene: TRBV12-3/TRBV12-4
d_gene: NA
abundance: NA
CDR3nt: TGTGCCAGCAGTCCCGACATACCGAACACTGAAGCTTTCTTT
CDR3aa: CASSPDIPNTEAFF

j_gene: TRBJ2-1
v_gene: TRBV5-8
d_gene: TRBD2
abundance: few
CDR3nt: TGTGCCAGCACCCCGACTAGCGGGGGTTACAATGAGCAGTTCTTC
CDR3aa: CASTPTSGGYNEQFF

j_gene: TRBJ2-5
v_gene: TRBV20-1
d_gene: NA
abundance: few
CDR3nt: TGCAGTGCTAGACGGGGAGGCCAAGAGACCCAGTACTTC
CDR3aa: CSARRGGQETQYF

j_gene: TRBJ2-1
v_gene: TRBV7-9
d_gene: TRBD1
abundance: NA
CDR3nt: TGTGCCAGCAGCATGCCGGACAGGGGAATCGGTGAGCAGTTCTTC
CDR3aa: CASSMPDRGIGEQFF

j_gene: TRBJ1-3
v_gene: TRBV25-1
d_gene: NA
abundance: NA
CDR3nt: TGTGCCAGCAGTGAATTACACAGCTCTGGAAACACCATATATTTT
CDR3aa: CASSELHSSGNTIYF

j_gene: TRBJ2-1
v_gene: TRBV11-2
d_gene: TRBD2
abundance: few
CDR3nt: TGTGCCAGCAGCTTTGGACTAGCGGGGAGGGCCATGGATGAGCAGTTCTTC
CDR3aa: CASSFGLAGRAMDEQFF

j_gene: TRBJ2-3
v_gene: TRBV28
d_gene: TRBD1
abundance: NA
CDR3nt: TGTGCCAGCAGTCGACAGGGGACCCACACAGATACGCAGTATTTT
CDR3aa: CASSRQGTHTDTQYF

j_gene: TRBJ2-1
v_gene: TRBV24-1
d_gene: TRBD2
abundance: few
CDR3nt: TGTGCCACCAGTGATCCAGGACTAGCGGGAGAGGCGAGTGAGCAGTTCTTC
CDR3aa: CATSDPGLAGEASEQFF

j_gene: TRBJ1-1
v_gene: TRBV28
d_gene: NA
abundance: NA
CDR3nt: TGTGCCAGCAGGACCCCGGGAGTGAACACTGAAGCTTTCTTT
CDR3aa: CASRTPGVNTEAFF

j_gene: TRBJ1-1
v_gene: TRBV6-1
d_gene: NA
abundance: few
CDR3nt: TGTGCCAGTCAGGTAGGGTGGACTGAAGCTTTCTTT
CDR3aa: CASQVGWTEAFF

j_gene: TRBJ1-1
v_gene: TRBV12-3/TRBV12-4
d_gene: NA
abundance: few
CDR3nt: TGTGCCAGCAGTTTAAGGTTGGGGCCGAACACTGAAGCTTTCTTT
CDR3aa: CASSLRLGPNTEAFF

j_gene: TRBJ2-1
v_gene: TRBV27
d_gene: NA
abundance: few
CDR3nt: TGTGCCAGCAGGGACGGCAGGACACCTAGATATGAGCAGTTCTTC
CDR3aa: CASRDGRTPRYEQFF

j_gene: TRBJ1-3
v_gene: TRBV27
d_gene: NA
abundance: NA
CDR3nt: TGTGCCAGCAGTTCCACTCCCAACCCTGGAAACACCATATATTTT
CDR3aa: CASSSTPNPGNTIYF